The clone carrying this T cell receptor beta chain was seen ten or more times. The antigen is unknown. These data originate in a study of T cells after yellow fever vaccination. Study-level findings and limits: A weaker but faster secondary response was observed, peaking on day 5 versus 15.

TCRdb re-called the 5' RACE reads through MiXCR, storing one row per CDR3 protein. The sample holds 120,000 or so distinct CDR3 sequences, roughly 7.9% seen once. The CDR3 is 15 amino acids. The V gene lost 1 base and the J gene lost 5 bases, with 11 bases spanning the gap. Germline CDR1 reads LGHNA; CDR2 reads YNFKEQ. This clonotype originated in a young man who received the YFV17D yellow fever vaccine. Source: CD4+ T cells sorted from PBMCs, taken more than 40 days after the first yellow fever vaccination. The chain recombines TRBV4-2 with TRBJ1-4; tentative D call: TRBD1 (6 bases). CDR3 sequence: CASSQVGGSNEKLFF. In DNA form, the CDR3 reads TGTGCCAGCAGCCAAGTAGGGGGATCAAATGAAAAACTGTTTTTT.